This T cell receptor beta chain is drawn from a study of cytomegalovirus exposure and HLA in healthy donors. Losses at the gene ends were 1 base for V and 8 bases for J; bases not matched to a gene: 6. Germline V CDR1 and CDR2: MGHRA, YSYEKL. The CDR3 has 15 residues. Both 60 Vbeta primers and 13 Jbeta primers went into the PCR. Assay used: immunoSEQ multiplex PCR; TCRdb lists only in-frame clones, some missing. The sample includes under 200,000 clones, around 67% of them seen just once. The chain joins TRBV4-1 to TRBJ2-1, with 9 bases identical to TRBD2. The sequence derives from a woman under 30 in good health and CMV-seropositive. Sequencing input: PBMCs. The CDR3 DNA reads TGCGCCAGCAGCCAAGGTAGCGGGAGTTTCTATGAGCAGTTCTTC. Translation: CASSQGSGSFYEQFF.